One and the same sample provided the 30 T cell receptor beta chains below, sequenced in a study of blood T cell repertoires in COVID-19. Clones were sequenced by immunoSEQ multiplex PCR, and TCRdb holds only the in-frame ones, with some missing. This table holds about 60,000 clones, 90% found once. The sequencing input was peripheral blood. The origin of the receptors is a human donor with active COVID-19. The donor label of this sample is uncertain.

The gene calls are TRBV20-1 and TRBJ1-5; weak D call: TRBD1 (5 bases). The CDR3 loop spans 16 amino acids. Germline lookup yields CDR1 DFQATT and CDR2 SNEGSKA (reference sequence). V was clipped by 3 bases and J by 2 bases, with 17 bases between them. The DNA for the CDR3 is TGCAGTGCTAGTATGACGGGGGAGTGGCGCAATCAGCCCCAGCATTTT. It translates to CSASMTGEWRNQPQHF.

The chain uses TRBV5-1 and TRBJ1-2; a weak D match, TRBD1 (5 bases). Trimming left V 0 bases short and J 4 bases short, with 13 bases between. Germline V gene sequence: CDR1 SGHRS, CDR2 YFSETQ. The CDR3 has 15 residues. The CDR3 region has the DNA TGCGCCAGCAGCTTGGAGGGCAGGGCCCCCTATGGCTACACCTTC. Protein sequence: CASSLEGRAPYGYTF.

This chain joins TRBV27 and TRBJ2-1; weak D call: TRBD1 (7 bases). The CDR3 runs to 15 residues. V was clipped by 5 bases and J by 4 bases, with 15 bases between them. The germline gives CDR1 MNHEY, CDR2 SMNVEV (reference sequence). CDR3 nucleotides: TGTGCCAGCAGTGTCCGACAGGGACTTTACAATGAGCAGTTCTTC. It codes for CASSVRQGLYNEQFF.

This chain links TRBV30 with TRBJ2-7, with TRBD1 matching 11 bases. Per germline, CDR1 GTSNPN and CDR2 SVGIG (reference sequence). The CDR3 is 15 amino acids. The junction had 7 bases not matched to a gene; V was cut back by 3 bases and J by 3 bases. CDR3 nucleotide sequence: TGTGCCTGGAGGCCCGGGACAGGGGGGATCTACGAGCAGTACTTC. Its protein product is CAWRPGTGGIYEQYF.

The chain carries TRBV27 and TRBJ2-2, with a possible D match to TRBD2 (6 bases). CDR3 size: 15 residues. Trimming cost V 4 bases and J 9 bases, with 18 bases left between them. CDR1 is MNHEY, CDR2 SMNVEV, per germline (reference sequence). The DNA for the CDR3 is TGTGCCAGCAGTTGGTCCGGGACTTCTCCCCGGGAGCTGTTTTTT. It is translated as CASSWSGTSPRELFF.

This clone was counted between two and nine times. The CDR3 here is CAWSRATGELFF. CDR3 coding DNA: TGTGCCTGGAGCCGAGCGACCGGGGAGCTGTTTTTT. This chain joins TRBV30 and TRBJ2-2; D gene ambiguous. Germline CDR1 GTSNPN, CDR2 SVGIG (reference sequence). CDR3 size: 12 residues. Trimming took off 3 bases at V and 5 bases at J, with 7 bases between the two ends.

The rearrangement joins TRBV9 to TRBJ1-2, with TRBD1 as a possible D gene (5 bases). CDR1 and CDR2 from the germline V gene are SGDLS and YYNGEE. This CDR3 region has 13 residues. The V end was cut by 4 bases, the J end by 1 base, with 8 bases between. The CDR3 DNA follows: TGTGCCAGCAGCTTACAGGTTAACTATGGCTACACCTTC. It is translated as CASSLQVNYGYTF.

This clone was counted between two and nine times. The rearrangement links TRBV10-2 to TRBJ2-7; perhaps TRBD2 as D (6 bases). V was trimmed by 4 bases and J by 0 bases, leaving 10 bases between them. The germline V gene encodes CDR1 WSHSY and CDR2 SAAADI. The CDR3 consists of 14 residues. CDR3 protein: CASSVLAVSYEQYF. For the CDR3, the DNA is TGCGCCAGCAGTGTATTAGCGGTCTCCTACGAGCAGTACTTC.

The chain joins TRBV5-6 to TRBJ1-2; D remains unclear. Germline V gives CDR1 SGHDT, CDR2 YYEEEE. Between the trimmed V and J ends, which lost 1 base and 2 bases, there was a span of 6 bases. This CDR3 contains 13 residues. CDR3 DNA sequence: TGTGCCAGCAGCTTGCCCCGGAACTATGGCTACACCTTC. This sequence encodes CASSLPRNYGYTF.

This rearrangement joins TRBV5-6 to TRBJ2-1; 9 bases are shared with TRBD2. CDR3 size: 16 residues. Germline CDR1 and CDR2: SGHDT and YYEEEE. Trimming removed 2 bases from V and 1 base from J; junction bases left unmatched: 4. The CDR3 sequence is CASSFVAGASYNEQFF. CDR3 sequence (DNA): TGTGCCAGCAGCTTCGTAGCGGGGGCTTCCTACAATGAGCAGTTCTTC.

CDR3 region: CASSQASIGGEQYF. In DNA, the CDR3 is TGTGCCAGCAGCCAGGCGTCGATAGGAGGCGAGCAGTACTTC. The V call is TRBV3-1 (or the pseudogene TRBV3-2), the J call TRBJ2-7, with a tentative D call TRBD2 (5 bases). Trimming took 3 bases from V and 6 from J, leaving 15 bases between them. Germline V gene data show CDR1 as LGHDT and CDR2 as YNNKEL (reference sequence). The CDR3 loop spans 14 amino acids.

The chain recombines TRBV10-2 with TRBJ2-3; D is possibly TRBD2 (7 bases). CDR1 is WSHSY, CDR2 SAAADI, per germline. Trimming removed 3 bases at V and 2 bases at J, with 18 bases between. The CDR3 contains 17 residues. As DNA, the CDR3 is TGCGCCAGCAGTGATTTGATACGGGGGGCCTCCACAGATACGCAGTATTTT. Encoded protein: CASSDLIRGASTDTQYF.

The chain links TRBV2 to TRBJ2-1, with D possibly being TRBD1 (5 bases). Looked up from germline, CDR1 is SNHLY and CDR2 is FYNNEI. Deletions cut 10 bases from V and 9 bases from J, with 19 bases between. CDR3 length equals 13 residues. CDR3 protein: CATVGPQSLEQFF. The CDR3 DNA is TGTGCCACCGTGGGGCCTCAATCGCTTGAGCAGTTCTTC.

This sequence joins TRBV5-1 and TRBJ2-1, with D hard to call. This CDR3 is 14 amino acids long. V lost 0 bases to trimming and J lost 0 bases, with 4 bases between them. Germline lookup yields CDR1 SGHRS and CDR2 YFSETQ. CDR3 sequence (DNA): TGCGCCAGCAGCTTGGCTAGCTCCTACAATGAGCAGTTCTTC. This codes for CASSLASSYNEQFF.

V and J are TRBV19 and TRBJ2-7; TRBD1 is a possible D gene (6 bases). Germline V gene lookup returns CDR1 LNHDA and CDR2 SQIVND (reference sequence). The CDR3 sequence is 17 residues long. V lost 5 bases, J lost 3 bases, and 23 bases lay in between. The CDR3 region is CASSLSTGSSSGYEQYF. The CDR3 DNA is TGTGCCAGTAGTTTATCTACAGGGAGCTCAAGTGGCTACGAGCAGTACTTC.

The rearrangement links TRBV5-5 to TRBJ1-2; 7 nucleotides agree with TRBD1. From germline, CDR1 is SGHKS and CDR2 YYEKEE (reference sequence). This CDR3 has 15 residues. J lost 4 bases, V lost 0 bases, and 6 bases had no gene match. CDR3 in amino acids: CASSLAGDRSYGYTF. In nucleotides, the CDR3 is TGTGCCAGCAGCTTGGCAGGGGACAGAAGCTATGGCTACACCTTC.

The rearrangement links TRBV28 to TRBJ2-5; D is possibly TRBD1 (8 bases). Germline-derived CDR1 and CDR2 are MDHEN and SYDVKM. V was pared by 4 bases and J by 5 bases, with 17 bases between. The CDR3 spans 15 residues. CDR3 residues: CASSSNRGGRETQYF. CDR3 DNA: TGTGCCAGCAGTTCCAACAGGGGGGGGCGGGAGACCCAGTACTTC.

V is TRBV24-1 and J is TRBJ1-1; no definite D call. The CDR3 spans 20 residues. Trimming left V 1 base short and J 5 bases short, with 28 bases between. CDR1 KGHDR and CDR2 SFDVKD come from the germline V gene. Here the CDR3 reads CATSDFHPTATGKGWTEAFF. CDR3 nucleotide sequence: TGTGCCACCAGTGATTTTCACCCTACAGCGACGGGGAAGGGCTGGACTGAAGCTTTCTTT.

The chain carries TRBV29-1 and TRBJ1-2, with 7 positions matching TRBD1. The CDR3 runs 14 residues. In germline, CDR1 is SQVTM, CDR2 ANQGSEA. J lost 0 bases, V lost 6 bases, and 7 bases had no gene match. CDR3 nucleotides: TGCAGCGTAGCCACAGGGGAAACTAACTATGGCTACACCTTC. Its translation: CSVATGETNYGYTF.

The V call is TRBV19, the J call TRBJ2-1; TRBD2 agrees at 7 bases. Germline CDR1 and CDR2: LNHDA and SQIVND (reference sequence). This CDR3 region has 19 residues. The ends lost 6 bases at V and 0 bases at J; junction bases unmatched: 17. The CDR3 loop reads CASSTTGGSPLSSYNEQFF. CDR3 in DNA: TGTGCCAGTAGCACAACGGGAGGCTCCCCCTTAAGCTCCTACAATGAGCAGTTCTTC.

CDR3 sequence: CASSQSPLPSRNQPQHF. The CDR3 DNA sequence: TGCGCCAGCAGTCAATCCCCACTCCCTTCCCGCAATCAGCCCCAGCATTTT. This chain joins TRBV23-1 and TRBJ1-5; no clear D gene. TRBV23-1 is marked as an open reading frame, function uncertain. The CDR3 contains 17 residues. V lost 0 bases to trimming and J lost 2 bases, with 14 bases between them.

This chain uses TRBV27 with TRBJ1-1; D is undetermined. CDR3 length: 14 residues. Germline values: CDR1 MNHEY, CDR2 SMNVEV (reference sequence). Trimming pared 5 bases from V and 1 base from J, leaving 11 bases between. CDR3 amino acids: CASSPRHQNTEAFF. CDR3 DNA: TGTGCCAGCAGTCCTCGACATCAGAACACTGAAGCTTTCTTT.

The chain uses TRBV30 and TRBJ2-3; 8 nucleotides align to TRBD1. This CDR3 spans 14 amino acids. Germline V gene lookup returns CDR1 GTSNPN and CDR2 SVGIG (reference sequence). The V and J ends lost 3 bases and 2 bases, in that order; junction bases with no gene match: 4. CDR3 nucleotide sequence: TGTGCCTGGAGGAGGACAGGGAACACAGATACGCAGTATTTT. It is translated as CAWRRTGNTDTQYF.

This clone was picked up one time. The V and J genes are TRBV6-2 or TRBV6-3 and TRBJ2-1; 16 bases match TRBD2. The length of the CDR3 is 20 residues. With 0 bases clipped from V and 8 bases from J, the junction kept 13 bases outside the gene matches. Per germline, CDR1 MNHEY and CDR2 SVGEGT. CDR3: CASSYSNWYGTSGRADEQFF. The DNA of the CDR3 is TGTGCCAGCAGTTACTCGAATTGGTACGGGACTAGCGGGAGGGCCGATGAGCAGTTCTTC.

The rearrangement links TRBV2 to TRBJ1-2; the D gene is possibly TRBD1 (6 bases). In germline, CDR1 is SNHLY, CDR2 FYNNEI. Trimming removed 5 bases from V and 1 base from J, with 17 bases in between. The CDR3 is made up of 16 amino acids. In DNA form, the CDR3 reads TGTGCCAGCAGTAGGGACCCGGGGGGCAATAACTATGGCTACACCTTC. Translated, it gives CASSRDPGGNNYGYTF.

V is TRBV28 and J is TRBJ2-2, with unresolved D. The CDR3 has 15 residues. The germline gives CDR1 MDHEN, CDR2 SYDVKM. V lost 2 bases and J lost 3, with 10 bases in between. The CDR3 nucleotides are TGTGCCAGCAGTTTAGCGGTCGGAGACACCGGGGAGCTGTTTTTT. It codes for CASSLAVGDTGELFF. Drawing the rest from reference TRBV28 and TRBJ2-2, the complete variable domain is DVKVTQSSRYLVKRTGEKVFLECVQDMDHENMFWYRQDPGLGLRLIYFSYDVKMKEKGDIPEGYSVSREKKERFSLILESASTNQTSMYLCASSLAVGDTGELFFGEGSRLTVL.

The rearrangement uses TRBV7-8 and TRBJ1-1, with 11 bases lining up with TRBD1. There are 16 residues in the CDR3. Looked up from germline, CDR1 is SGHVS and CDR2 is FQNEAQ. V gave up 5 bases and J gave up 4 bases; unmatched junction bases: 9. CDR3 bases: TGTGCCAGCAGCGCCAGGACAGGGGGCCGGAGCACTGAAGCTTTCTTT. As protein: CASSARTGGRSTEAFF.

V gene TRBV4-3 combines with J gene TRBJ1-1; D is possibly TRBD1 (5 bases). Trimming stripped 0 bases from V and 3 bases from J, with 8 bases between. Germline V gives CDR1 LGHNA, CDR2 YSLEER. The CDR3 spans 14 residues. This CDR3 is CASSQEGVDTEAFF. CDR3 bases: TGCGCCAGCAGCCAAGAAGGGGTGGACACTGAAGCTTTCTTT.

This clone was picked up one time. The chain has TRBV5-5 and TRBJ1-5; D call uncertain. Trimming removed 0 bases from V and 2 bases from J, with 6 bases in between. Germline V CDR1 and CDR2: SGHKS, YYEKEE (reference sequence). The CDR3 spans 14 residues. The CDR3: CASSLDRGNQPQHF. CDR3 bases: TGTGCCAGCAGCTTGGACAGAGGCAATCAGCCCCAGCATTTT.

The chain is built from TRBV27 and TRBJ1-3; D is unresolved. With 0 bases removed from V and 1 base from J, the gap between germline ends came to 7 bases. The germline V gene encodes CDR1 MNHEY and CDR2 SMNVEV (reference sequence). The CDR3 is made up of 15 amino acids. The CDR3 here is CASSLSRASGNTIYF. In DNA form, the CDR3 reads TGTGCCAGCAGTTTATCGAGGGCATCTGGAAACACCATATATTTT.